The next 21 T cell receptor beta chains were all read from a single sample in a study of cytomegalovirus exposure and HLA in healthy donors. The PCR employed 60 Vbeta primers together with 13 Jbeta primers. Libraries were prepared by immunoSEQ multiplex PCR; TCRdb keeps only in-frame clonotypes and omits some of them. The sample lists around 71,000 clones, 65% to 70% seen once, with less than 15% in the top ten. Sequenced: PBMCs. All receptors derive from a male donor in good health and CMV-seropositive.

The rearrangement uses TRBV13 and TRBJ2-5; D is perhaps TRBD1 (5 bases). The CDR3 has 15 residues. Germline lookup yields CDR1 PRHDT and CDR2 FYEKMQ (reference sequence). The V end was cut by 5 bases, the J end by 5 bases, with 18 bases between. The CDR3 DNA is TGTGCCAGCAGCCAGAAAGACAGCTTCCTGGAGACCCAGTACTTC. This sequence encodes CASSQKDSFLETQYF.

In this sample, this clone turned up a few times. The genes are TRBV7-9 and TRBJ1-2; D unclear. Trimming shortened V by 5 bases and J by 4 bases, and 8 bases separated the two germline ends. The CDR3 is 12 residues long. Per germline, CDR1 SEHNR and CDR2 FQNEAQ (reference sequence). The CDR3 DNA sequence: TGTGCCAGCAGCGTAAACAGCTATGGCTACACCTTC. Its protein is CASSVNSYGYTF. Full variable domain (rest looked up from reference TRBV7-9 and TRBJ1-2): DTGVSQNPRHKITKRGQNVTFRCDPISEHNRLYWYRQTLGQGPEFLTYFQNEAQLEKSRLLSDRFSAERPKGSFSTLEIQRTEQGDSAMYLCASSVNSYGYTFGSGTRLTVV.

In this sample, this clone turned up a few times. The chain recombines TRBV27 with TRBJ2-2; D may be TRBD1 (5 bases). Trimming left V 2 bases short and J 0 bases short, with 13 bases between. This CDR3 contains 17 residues. From germline, CDR1 is MNHEY and CDR2 SMNVEV (reference sequence). The CDR3 bases are TGTGCCAGCAGTTTACATCTCGACAGCGCGAACACCGGGGAGCTGTTTTTT. Translated: CASSLHLDSANTGELFF.

The chain joins TRBV9 to TRBJ1-6; D is perhaps TRBD1 (6 bases). The CDR3 has 16 residues. V was trimmed by 0 bases and J by 6 bases, leaving 13 bases between them. Germline V lookup: CDR1 SGDLS, CDR2 YYNGEE. The CDR3 reads CASSVGQGLSNSPLHF. CDR3 nucleotides: TGTGCCAGCAGCGTAGGGCAGGGGCTTTCTAATTCACCCCTCCACTTT.

The chain has TRBV6-5 and TRBJ2-7; 11 nucleotides line up with TRBD2. CDR3 size: 15 residues. V trimming: 6 bases; J trimming: 5 bases; junction bases outside the gene matches: 9. CDR1 and CDR2 from the germline V gene are MNHEY and SVGAGI. CDR3 sequence reads: CASSRTWGLADEQYF. The DNA of the CDR3 is TGTGCCAGCAGCCGTACGTGGGGACTAGCGGACGAGCAGTACTTC.

The J gene is TRBJ1-2, the V gene TRBV19; a possible D gene is TRBD1 (6 bases). Trimming pared 4 bases from V and 6 bases from J, leaving 12 bases between. The CDR3 is made up of 13 amino acids. The germline gives CDR1 LNHDA, CDR2 SQIVND (reference sequence). The CDR3 DNA sequence: TGTGCCAGTAGTACGTACACAGGGAATGGCTACACCTTC. Protein sequence: CASSTYTGNGYTF.

This chain links TRBV6-1 with TRBJ1-2; D is possibly TRBD1 (5 bases). This CDR3 is 14 amino acids long. Germline CDR1 is MNHNS and CDR2 is SASEGT. Trimming took off 8 bases at V and 2 bases at J, with 15 bases between the two ends. CDR3 sequence reads: CASGGTLENYGYTF. Here the CDR3 DNA reads TGTGCCAGCGGCGGGACCCTCGAAAACTATGGCTACACCTTC.

The chain links TRBV7-9 to TRBJ1-6; TRBD1 matches 9 bases. CDR3 length equals 15 residues. V lost 3 bases and J lost 10; bases outside the gene matches: 7. Germline loops: CDR1 SEHNR, CDR2 FQNEAQ (reference sequence). The DNA for the CDR3 is TGTGCCAGCAGCTTTGAGACAGGGGGAAAATCACCCCTCCACTTT. Encoded protein: CASSFETGGKSPLHF.

The rearrangement links TRBV29-1 to TRBJ2-2; 10 bases align to TRBD1. With V trimmed by 6 bases and J by 6 bases, 7 bases remained unmatched. CDR1 is SQVTM, CDR2 ANQGSEA, per germline. This CDR3 region has 14 residues. As DNA, the CDR3 is TGCAGCGTCGCCGGGACAGGGGACCCCGGGGAGCTGTTTTTT. It encodes CSVAGTGDPGELFF.

The chain employs TRBV18 and TRBJ1-3; D might be TRBD2 (6 bases). The DNA end favors TRBJ2-2, so the J call may be wrong. Germline-derived CDR1 and CDR2 are KGHSH and LQKENI. The CDR3 has 14 amino acids. The CDR3 DNA is TGTGCCAGCTCACCACTAGCGGAGCCCGGGGAGCTGTTTTTT. This encodes CASSPLAEPGELFF.

The V call is TRBV13, the J call TRBJ2-3; 8 nucleotides align to TRBD2. The germline V gene encodes CDR1 PRHDT and CDR2 FYEKMQ (reference sequence). After removal of 6 bases from V and 2 bases from J, the junction contained 7 bases not matched to a gene. The CDR3 has 15 amino acids. The chain's CDR3 is CASSRGRPNTDTQYF. The CDR3 bases are TGTGCCAGCAGTCGCGGGAGGCCCAACACAGATACGCAGTATTTT.

This sequence joins TRBV10-3 and TRBJ1-1, with D possibly TRBD1 on 5 matching bases. Per germline, CDR1 ENHRY and CDR2 SYGVKD. This CDR3 is 11 amino acids long. Trimming pared 11 bases from V and 2 bases from J, leaving 9 bases between. CDR3 region: CASRVNTEAFF. DNA for the CDR3: TGTGCCTCCAGGGTAAACACTGAAGCTTTCTTT.

V is TRBV7-2 and J is TRBJ1-1; the match to TRBD1 covers 7 bases. The CDR3 length is 14 residues. Looked up from germline, CDR1 is SGHTA and CDR2 is FQGNSA. V trimming: 6 bases; J trimming: 8 bases; junction bases outside the gene matches: 12. Written as DNA, the CDR3 is TGTGCCAGCAGTATACGTCGGGACAGTGAAGAAGCTTTCTTT. It codes for CASSIRRDSEEAFF. Filled out from reference TRBV7-2 and TRBJ1-1, the complete variable domain reads GAGVSQSPSNKVTEKGKDVELRCDPISGHTALYWYRQSLGQGLEFLIYFQGNSAPDKSGLPSDRFSAERTGGSVSTLTIQRTQQEDSAVYLCASSIRRDSEEAFFGQGTRLTVV.

V gene TRBV18 combines with J gene TRBJ2-2; D is unclear. The V end was cut by 2 bases, the J end by 7 bases, with 8 bases between. The germline CDR1 and CDR2 sequences are KGHSH and LQKENI. The CDR3 contains 13 residues. The CDR3 nucleotides read TGTGCCAGCTCACCATTACCTATCGGGGAGCTGTTTTTT. Its translation: CASSPLPIGELFF.

The V and J genes are TRBV5-5 and TRBJ1-1, with a possible D match to TRBD1 (6 bases). This CDR3 is built from 13 residues. Germline CDR1 is SGHKS and CDR2 is YYEKEE (reference sequence). The V and J ends lost 3 bases and 2 bases respectively, with 8 bases between them. The chain's CDR3 is CASSWTDNTEAFF. DNA of the CDR3: TGTGCCAGCAGCTGGACAGACAACACTGAAGCTTTCTTT.

The chain links TRBV10-1 to TRBJ1-2; D unclear. Trimming left V 3 bases short and J 4 bases short, with 9 bases between. This CDR3 spans 13 amino acids. Germline-derived CDR1 and CDR2 are WNHNN and SYGVQD (reference sequence). The CDR3 here is CASSDSLGYGYTF. The CDR3 nucleotides read TGCGCCAGCAGTGACAGTCTAGGCTATGGCTACACCTTC.

This sequence joins TRBV21-1 and TRBJ2-4; the tabulated D call, TRBD1, remains unverified against the DNA. TRBV21-1 is noted as a pseudogene. The CDR3 contains 13 residues. This CDR3 reads CASSRAGENIQYF. The CDR3 region has the DNA TGTGCCAGCAGCAGAGCAGGGGAAAACATTCAGTACTTC.

V usage is TRBV6-5 and J usage is TRBJ2-7; D gene uncertain. The CDR3 totals 15 residues. Deletions cut 0 bases from V and 0 bases from J, with 9 bases between. Germline V gene data show CDR1 as MNHEY and CDR2 as SVGAGI. CDR3 bases: TGTGCCAGCAGTTACTCATCGGCGGACTCCTACGAGCAGTACTTC. This gives the protein CASSYSSADSYEQYF.

The chain joins TRBV19 to TRBJ2-3; 13 bases agree with TRBD2. Per the germline V gene, CDR1 is LNHDA and CDR2 is SQIVND (reference sequence). V shed 1 base and J 4 bases; nucleotides not matched to a gene: 8. The CDR3 is 18 amino acids. The DNA of the CDR3 is TGTGCCAGTAGTATAGGACTAGCGGGGGGACCGACGGCAGATACGCAGTATTTT. It codes for CASSIGLAGGPTADTQYF. The full variable domain, completed using reference TRBV19 and TRBJ2-3, is DGGITQSPKYLFRKEGQNVTLSCEQNLNHDAMYWYRQDPGQGLRLIYYSQIVNDFQKGDIAEGYSVSREKKESFPLTVTSAQKNPTAFYLCASSIGLAGGPTADTQYFGPGTRLTVL.

The rearrangement uses TRBV5-1 and TRBJ2-2, with D tentatively TRBD1 (6 bases). From germline, CDR1 is SGHRS and CDR2 YFSETQ. V lost 6 bases to trimming and J lost 1 base, with 16 bases between them. The length of the CDR3 is 16 residues. The CDR3 nucleotides read TGCGCCAGCACCCTTTATCCGGGACAGAACACCGGGGAGCTGTTTTTT. Protein: CASTLYPGQNTGELFF. The whole variable domain, remainder taken from reference TRBV5-1 and TRBJ2-2, is KAGVTQTPRYLIKTRGQQVTLSCSPISGHRSVSWYQQTPGQGLQFLFEYFSETQRNKGNFPGRFSGRQFSNSRSEMNVSTLELGDSALYLCASTLYPGQNTGELFFGEGSRLTVL.

This sequence joins TRBV5-5 and TRBJ2-1; D gene uncertain. The V end was cut by 5 bases, the J end by 4 bases, with 4 bases between. Germline-derived CDR1 and CDR2 are SGHKS and YYEKEE (reference sequence). The CDR3 totals 11 residues. The CDR3 bases are TGTGCCAGCAGAGCGTACAATGAGCAGTTCTTC. Translated, it gives CASRAYNEQFF.